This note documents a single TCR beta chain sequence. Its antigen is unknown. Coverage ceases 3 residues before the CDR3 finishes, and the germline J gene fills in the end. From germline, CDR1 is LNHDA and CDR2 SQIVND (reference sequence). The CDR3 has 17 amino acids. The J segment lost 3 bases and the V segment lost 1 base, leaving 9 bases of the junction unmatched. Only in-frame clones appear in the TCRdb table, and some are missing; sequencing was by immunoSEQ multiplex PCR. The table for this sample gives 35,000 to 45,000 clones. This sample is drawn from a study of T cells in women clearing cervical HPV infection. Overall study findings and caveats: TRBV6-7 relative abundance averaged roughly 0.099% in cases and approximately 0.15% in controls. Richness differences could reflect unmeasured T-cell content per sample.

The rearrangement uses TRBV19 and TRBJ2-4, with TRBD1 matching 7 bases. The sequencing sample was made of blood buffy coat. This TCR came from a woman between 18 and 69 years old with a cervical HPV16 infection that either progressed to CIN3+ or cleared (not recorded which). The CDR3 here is CASSIGPTGRFKNIQYF. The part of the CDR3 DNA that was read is TGTGCCAGTAGTATAGGCCCGACAGGGAGATTCAAAAACATT.